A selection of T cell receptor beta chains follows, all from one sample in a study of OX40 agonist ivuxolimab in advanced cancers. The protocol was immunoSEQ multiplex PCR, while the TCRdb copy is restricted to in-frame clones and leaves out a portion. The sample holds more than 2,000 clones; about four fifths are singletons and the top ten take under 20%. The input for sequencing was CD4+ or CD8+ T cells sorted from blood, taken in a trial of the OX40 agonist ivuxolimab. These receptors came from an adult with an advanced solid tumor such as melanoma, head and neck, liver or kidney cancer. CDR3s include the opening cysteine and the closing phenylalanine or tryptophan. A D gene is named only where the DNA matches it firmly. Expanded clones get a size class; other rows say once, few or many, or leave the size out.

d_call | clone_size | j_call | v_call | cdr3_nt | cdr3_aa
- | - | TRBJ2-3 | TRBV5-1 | TGCGCCAGCAGCCTACGACTCGCCTCCGCACAGGGTACGCAGTATTTT | CASSLRLASAQGTQYF
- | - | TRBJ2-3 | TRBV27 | TGTGCCAGCAGTTTATATGGAGATACGCAGTATTTT | CASSLYGDTQYF
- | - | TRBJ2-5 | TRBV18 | TGTGCCAGCTCACTTGGACGGGTAGAGACCCAGTACTTC | CASSLGRVETQYF
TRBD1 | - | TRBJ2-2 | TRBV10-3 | TGTGCCATCAGTGCCGGACAGGACGGTACCACCGGGGAGCTGTTTTTT | CAISAGQDGTTGELFF
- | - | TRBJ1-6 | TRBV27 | TGTGCCAGCAGACCCCCGACTAGGAGCTCCTATAATTCACCCCTCCACTTT | CASRPPTRSSYNSPLHF
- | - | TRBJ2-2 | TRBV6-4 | TGTGCCAGCAGTGACGATTCGGGGTCCGGGGAGCTGTTTTTT | CASSDDSGSGELFF
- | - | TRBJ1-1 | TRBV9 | TGTGCCAGCAGCGGAGGTGGGGGGGGAGAAGCTTTCTTT | CASSGGGGGEAFF
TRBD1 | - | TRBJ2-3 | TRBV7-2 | TGTGCCAGCAGCTTAGGACAGGGGACAGATACGCAGTATTTT | CASSLGQGTDTQYF
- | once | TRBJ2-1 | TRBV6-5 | TGTGCCAGCAGTTACCCGCGTGGTGAGCAGTTCTTC | CASSYPRGEQFF
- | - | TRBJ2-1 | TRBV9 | TGTGCCAGCAGCGGGGGGGCCAGTAATGAGCAGTTCTTC | CASSGGASNEQFF
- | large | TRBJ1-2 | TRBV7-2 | TGTGCCAGCAGCTCCCCCCAGGCCTGGAATTCTAACTATGGCTACACCTTC | CASSSPQAWNSNYGYTF
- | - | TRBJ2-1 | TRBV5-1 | TGCGCCAGCAGCTCCCGACAGGCCAACCTATTTCAGCGGGATTCCTACAATGAGCAGTTCTTC | CASSSRQANLFQRDSYNEQFF
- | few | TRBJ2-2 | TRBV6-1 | TGTGCCAGCATAGCAGGGGAAACCACCGGGGAGCTGTTTTTT | CASIAGETTGELFF
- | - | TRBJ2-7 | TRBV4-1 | TGCGCCAGCAGCCAAGGGCAGGGGAGCTCCTACGAGCAGTACTTC | CASSQGQGSSYEQYF
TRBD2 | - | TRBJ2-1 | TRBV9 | TGTGCCAGCAGCGGGGAGGGCAACAATGAGCAGTTCTTC | CASSGEGNNEQFF
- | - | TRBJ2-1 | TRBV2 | TGTGCCAGCGCCGGGGGTAAGCCCCCTCTCTACAATGAGCAGTTCTTC | CASAGGKPPLYNEQFF
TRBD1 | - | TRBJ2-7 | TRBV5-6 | TGTGCCAGCAGCACGGGGACAGGCTACGAGCAGTACTTC | CASSTGTGYEQYF
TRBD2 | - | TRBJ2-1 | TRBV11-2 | TGTGCCAGCAGCGTTAGCGGGTATGAGCAGTTCTTC | CASSVSGYEQFF
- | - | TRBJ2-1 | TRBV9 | TGTGCCAGCAGCGGGCCCCTAGGGCAGTTCTTC | CASSGPLGQFF
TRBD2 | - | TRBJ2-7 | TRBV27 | TGTGCCAGCAGTTTGGGGACTAGCGGATCCTACGAGCAGTACTTC | CASSLGTSGSYEQYF
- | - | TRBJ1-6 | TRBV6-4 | TGTGCCAGCAGTGACAGGGATAATTCACCCCTCCACTTT | CASSDRDNSPLHF
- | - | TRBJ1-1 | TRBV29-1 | TGCAGCGTTGTGGGGGCCCTCCCCTGGACTGAAGCTTTCTTT | CSVVGALPWTEAFF
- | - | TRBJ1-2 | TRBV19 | TGTGCCAGTAGTACCCAGGACAGAGGTGGCGGCTACACCTTC | CASSTQDRGGGYTF
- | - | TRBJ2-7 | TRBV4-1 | TGCGCCAGCAGCCAAAGTGGTCAGCCATCCTACGAGCAGTACTTC | CASSQSGQPSYEQYF
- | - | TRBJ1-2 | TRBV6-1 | TGTGCCAGCAGTGAAGAAGATCTCATCCTCAATGGCTACACCTTC | CASSEEDLILNGYTF
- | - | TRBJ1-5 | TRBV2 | TGTGCCAGCCACCGACAGGTTTCGGGCCAGCCCCAGCATTTT | CASHRQVSGQPQHF
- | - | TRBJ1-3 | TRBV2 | TGTGCCAGCAGTGGCGGAGCCTCTGGAAACACCATATATTTT | CASSGGASGNTIYF
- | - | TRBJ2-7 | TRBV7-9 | TGTGCCAGCAGCCCGGACAACTACGAGCAGTACTTC | CASSPDNYEQYF
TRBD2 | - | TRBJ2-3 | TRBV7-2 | TGTGCCAGCACCAAACCGGGGACTAGCGGGCACGGCGGCACAGATACGCAGTATTTT | CASTKPGTSGHGGTDTQYF
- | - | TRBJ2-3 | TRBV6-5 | TGTGCCAGCAGTTACTCGCCCACAGATACGCAGTATTTT | CASSYSPTDTQYF
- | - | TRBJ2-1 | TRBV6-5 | TGTGCCAGCAGTTACTCGACGCGGGCTAAGAAGGGTGAGCAGTTCTTC | CASSYSTRAKKGEQFF
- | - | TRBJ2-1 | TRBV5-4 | TGTGCCAGCAGCCTGGTCCCGGGCAATGAGCAGTTCTTC | CASSLVPGNEQFF
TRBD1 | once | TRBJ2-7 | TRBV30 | TGTGCCTGGACCCGCCCCGACTGGGACAGGGACTACGAGCAGTACTTC | CAWTRPDWDRDYEQYF
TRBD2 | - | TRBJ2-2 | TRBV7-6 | TGTGCCAGCAGCCCACGGGGGGCGAACACCGGGGAGCTGTTTTTT | CASSPRGANTGELFF
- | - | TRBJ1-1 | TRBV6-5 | TGTGCCAGCACAAACAGGCCAACCGGGGGGCCTGAAGCTTTCTTT | CASTNRPTGGPEAFF
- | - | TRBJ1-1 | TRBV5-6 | TGTGCCAGCAGCTTCGGGGGGCAGGGTGAAGCTTTCTTT | CASSFGGQGEAFF
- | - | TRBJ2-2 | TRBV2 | TGTGCCAGCAGTGAAATCCCCAACCGGGAGCTGTTTTTT | CASSEIPNRELFF
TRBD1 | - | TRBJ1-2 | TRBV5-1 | TGCGCCAGCAAAAGGACAGGGGGCGATGGCTACACCTTC | CASKRTGGDGYTF
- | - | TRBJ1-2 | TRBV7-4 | TGTGCCAGCAGCTTAAATAGAAGGGAGGAGAGGGGTGGTGGCTACACCTTC | CASSLNRREERGGGYTF
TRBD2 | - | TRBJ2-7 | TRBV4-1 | TGCGCCAGCAGCCAAGGGGGATACAGGGGTAGCGGGAGCTACGAGCAGTACTTC | CASSQGGYRGSGSYEQYF
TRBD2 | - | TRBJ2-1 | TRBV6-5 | TGTGCCAGCAGTTACGGGACTAGCGGCAATGAGCAGTTCTTC | CASSYGTSGNEQFF
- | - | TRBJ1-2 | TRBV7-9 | TGTGCCAGCAGCGCCCGGGTCGTTAACTATGGCTACACCTTC | CASSARVVNYGYTF
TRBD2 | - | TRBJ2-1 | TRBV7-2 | TGTGCCAGCAGATTTACTAGCGGGAGTAGGGATGAGCAGTTCTTC | CASRFTSGSRDEQFF
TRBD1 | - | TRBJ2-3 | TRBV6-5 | TGTGCCAGCAGTTCAGGGGGCTTTCTTGGTACGCAGTATTTT | CASSSGGFLGTQYF
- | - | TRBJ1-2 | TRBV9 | TGTGCCAGCAGCGTGCGGGGCGATGGCTACACCTTC | CASSVRGDGYTF
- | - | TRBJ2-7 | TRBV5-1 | TGCGCCAGCAGCCCCTTTAGCAGGTACGAGCAGTACTTC | CASSPFSRYEQYF
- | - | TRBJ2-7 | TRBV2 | TGTGCCAGCTCGGGACACCCCTACGAGCAGTACTTC | CASSGHPYEQYF
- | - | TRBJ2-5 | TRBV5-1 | TGCGCCAGCAGCTTGTCTGGATTGAGGGGAGAGACCCAGTACTTC | CASSLSGLRGETQYF
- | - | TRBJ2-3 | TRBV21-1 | TGTGCCAGCGCTACAGTCATGCAAGATACGCAGTATTTT | CASATVMQDTQYF
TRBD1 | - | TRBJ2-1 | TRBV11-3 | TGTGCCAGCAGCCCAGGACAGGGGCTTTACAATGAGCAGTTCTTC | CASSPGQGLYNEQFF
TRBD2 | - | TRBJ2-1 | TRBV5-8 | TGTGCCAGCAGCTTGGACCGGGGGGGCCTCTACAATGAGCAGTTCTTC | CASSLDRGGLYNEQFF
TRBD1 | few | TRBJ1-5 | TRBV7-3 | TGTGCCAGCAGCGCACCCCTAGGACAGGAGGCCCCTCGAGGAGGGATTCAGCCCCAGCATTTT | CASSAPLGQEAPRGGIQPQHF
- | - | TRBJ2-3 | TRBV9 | TGTGCCAGCAGCGGGAATACGGGGAGCACGGATACGCAGTATTTT | CASSGNTGSTDTQYF
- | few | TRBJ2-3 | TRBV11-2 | TGTGCCAGCATTAACCAGGGCCGCACAGATACGCAGTATTTT | CASINQGRTDTQYF
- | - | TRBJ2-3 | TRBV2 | TGTGCCAGCAGTGAACGGCGGAGCACAGATACGCAGTATTTT | CASSERRSTDTQYF